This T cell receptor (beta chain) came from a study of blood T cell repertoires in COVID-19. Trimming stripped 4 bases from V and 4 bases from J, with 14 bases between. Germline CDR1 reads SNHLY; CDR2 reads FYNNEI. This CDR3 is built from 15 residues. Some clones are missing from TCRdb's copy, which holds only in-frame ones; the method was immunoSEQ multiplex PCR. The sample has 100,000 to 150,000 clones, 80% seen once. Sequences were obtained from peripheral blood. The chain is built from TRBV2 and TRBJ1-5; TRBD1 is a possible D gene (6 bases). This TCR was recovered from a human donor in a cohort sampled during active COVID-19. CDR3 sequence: CASSVSPGQNQPQHF. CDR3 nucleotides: TGTGCCAGCAGTGTTTCCCCGGGACAAAATCAGCCCCAGCATTTT. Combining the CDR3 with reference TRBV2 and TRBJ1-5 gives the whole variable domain EPEVTQTPSHQVTQMGQEVILRCVPISNHLYFYWYRQILGQKVEFLVSFYNNEISEKSEIFDDQFSVERPDGSNFTLKIRSTKLEDSAMYFCASSVSPGQNQPQHFGDGTRLSIL.